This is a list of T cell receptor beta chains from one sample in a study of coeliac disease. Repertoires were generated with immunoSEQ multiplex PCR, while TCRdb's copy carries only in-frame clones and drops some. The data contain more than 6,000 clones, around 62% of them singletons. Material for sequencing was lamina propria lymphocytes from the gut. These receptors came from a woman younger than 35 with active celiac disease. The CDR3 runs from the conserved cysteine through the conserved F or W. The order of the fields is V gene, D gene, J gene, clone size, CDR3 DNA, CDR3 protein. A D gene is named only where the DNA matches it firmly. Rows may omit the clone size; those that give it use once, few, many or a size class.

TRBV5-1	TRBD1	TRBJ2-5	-	TGCGCCAGCAGCCCCGGGACAGGGGAAAAAGAGACCCAGTACTTC	CASSPGTGEKETQYF
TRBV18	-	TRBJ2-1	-	TGTGCCAGCTCACCACTCCAGGGGCTAGCGGCCCTTGAGCAGTTCTTC	CASSPLQGLAALEQFF
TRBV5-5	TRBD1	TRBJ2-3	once	TGTGCCAGCAGCTTGTTTCAGGGGGCGATGACAGATACGCAGTATTTT	CASSLFQGAMTDTQYF
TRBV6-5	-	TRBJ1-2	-	TGTGCCAGCAGCCCTGGGCCCCTCTATGGCTACACCTTC	CASSPGPLYGYTF
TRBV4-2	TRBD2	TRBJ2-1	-	TGTGCCAGCAGTGAACTAGCGGGATATGGAACAAAGGAGCAGTTCTTC	CASSELAGYGTKEQFF
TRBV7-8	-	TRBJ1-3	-	TGTGCCAGCAGCTTAGACAGCCACTCTGGAAACACCATATATTTT	CASSLDSHSGNTIYF
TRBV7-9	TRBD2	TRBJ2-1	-	TGTGCCAGCAGCTTGGGACTAGCGGGAGGTTACAATGAGCAGTTCTTC	CASSLGLAGGYNEQFF
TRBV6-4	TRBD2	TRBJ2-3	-	TGTGCCAGCAGTGTACTAGCGGGGGGTCCGGATACGCAGTATTTT	CASSVLAGGPDTQYF
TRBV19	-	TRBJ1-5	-	TGTGCCAGTACTAATCTCAGGGGCGCTTATAGCAATCAGCCCCAGCATTTT	CASTNLRGAYSNQPQHF
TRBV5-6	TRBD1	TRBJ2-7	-	TGTGCCAGCAGAATCCGGGACAGCTCCTACGAGCAGTACTTC	CASRIRDSSYEQYF
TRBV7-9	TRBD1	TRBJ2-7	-	TGTGCCAGCAGCACCGGACAGGGGGTCCACGAGCAGTACTTC	CASSTGQGVHEQYF